This is a list of T cell receptor beta chains from one sample in a study of persistence of HIV-infected CD4 T cells. Method: immunoSEQ multiplex PCR; TCRdb's copy keeps in-frame clones and lacks some. The sample yields under 50,000 clones, around 89% seen once. Their specific antigens are unknown. The sample was CD4+ T cells sorted from PBMCs after roughly 18-hour stimulation, taken from a patient who received antiretroviral therapy. The origin of the receptors is an adult woman with HIV who was CMV-seropositive. Both conserved end residues are part of each CDR3. Each record gives: CDR3 protein, CDR3 DNA, D gene, clone size, V gene, J gene. D genes are given only for firm matches. Not every row has a clone size; where given, it reads once, few, many or a size class.

CDR3 protein: CASSLNQNTGGRGYTF
CDR3 DNA: TGCGCCAGCAGCCTCAACCAAAACACAGGGGGTAGGGGCTACACCTTC
D gene: TRBD1
clone size: .
V gene: TRBV5-1
J gene: TRBJ1-2

CDR3 protein: CASSASQRGKETQYF
CDR3 DNA: TGTGCCAGCTCAGCATCGCAGCGGGGAAAAGAGACCCAGTACTTC
D gene: TRBD2
clone size: .
V gene: TRBV18
J gene: TRBJ2-5

CDR3 protein: CASSNKGNQPQHF
CDR3 DNA: TGTGCCAGTAGTAATAAGGGGAATCAGCCCCAGCATTTT
D gene: .
clone size: .
V gene: TRBV19
J gene: TRBJ1-5

CDR3 protein: CASSPTGANVLTF
CDR3 DNA: TGTGCCAGCAGCCCCACTGGGGCCAACGTCCTGACTTTC
D gene: .
clone size: .
V gene: TRBV3-1/TRBV3-2
J gene: TRBJ2-6

CDR3 protein: CASGLALTGGGGELFF
CDR3 DNA: TGTGCTAGTGGTTTGGCCTTGACAGGGGGTGGCGGGGAGCTGTTTTTT
D gene: TRBD1
clone size: .
V gene: TRBV12-5
J gene: TRBJ2-2

CDR3 protein: CASSLVAAYEQYF
CDR3 DNA: TGTGCCAGCAGCTTGGTTGCAGCCTACGAGCAGTACTTC
D gene: .
clone size: once
V gene: TRBV5-6
J gene: TRBJ2-7

CDR3 protein: CASSELGSGGTDTQYF
CDR3 DNA: TGTGCCAGCAGTGAACTGGGTAGCGGGGGCACAGATACGCAGTATTTT
D gene: TRBD2
clone size: .
V gene: TRBV25-1
J gene: TRBJ2-3

CDR3 protein: CASSLYTDALNGYTF
CDR3 DNA: TGTGCCAGCAGTTTATATACGGACGCCCTAAATGGCTACACCTTC
D gene: .
clone size: .
V gene: TRBV28
J gene: TRBJ1-2

CDR3 protein: CSVGRGLVTGELFF
CDR3 DNA: TGCAGCGTCGGAAGGGGGCTCGTCACCGGGGAGCTGTTTTTT
D gene: TRBD1
clone size: .
V gene: TRBV29-1
J gene: TRBJ2-2

CDR3 protein: CASSLWGGGAVDEQFF
CDR3 DNA: TGTGCCAGCAGTTTATGGGGCGGGGGGGCTGTTGATGAGCAGTTCTTC
D gene: TRBD2
clone size: .
V gene: TRBV27
J gene: TRBJ2-1

CDR3 protein: CASSKRGFEQFF
CDR3 DNA: TGTGCCAGCAGCAAAAGAGGGTTTGAGCAGTTCTTC
D gene: .
clone size: .
V gene: TRBV11-1
J gene: TRBJ2-1

CDR3 protein: CATRSTSGWADTQYF
CDR3 DNA: TGTGCCACCAGATCGACTAGCGGGTGGGCGGATACGCAGTATTTT
D gene: TRBD2
clone size: few
V gene: TRBV24-1
J gene: TRBJ2-3

CDR3 protein: CASSQDQGRRQHSYEQYF
CDR3 DNA: TGCGCCAGCAGCCAAGATCAGGGCAGGAGACAGCATTCCTACGAGCAGTACTTC
D gene: .
clone size: .
V gene: TRBV4-1
J gene: TRBJ2-7

CDR3 protein: CASSFIGSTDTQYF
CDR3 DNA: TGCGCCAGCAGCTTTATCGGGTCCACAGATACGCAGTATTTT
D gene: .
clone size: .
V gene: TRBV5-1
J gene: TRBJ2-3

CDR3 protein: CATSPMGSGANVLTF
CDR3 DNA: TGTGCCACCAGCCCTATGGGATCTGGGGCCAACGTCCTGACTTTC
D gene: .
clone size: .
V gene: TRBV15
J gene: TRBJ2-6

CDR3 protein: CAIRTGNYGYTF
CDR3 DNA: TGTGCCATCAGGACAGGGAACTATGGCTACACCTTC
D gene: TRBD1
clone size: .
V gene: TRBV10-3
J gene: TRBJ1-2

CDR3 protein: CASSDFPAGGYTF
CDR3 DNA: TGTGCCAGCAGTGATTTTCCGGCAGGCGGCTACACCTTC
D gene: .
clone size: .
V gene: TRBV2
J gene: TRBJ1-2

CDR3 protein: CASSHGQQGYTEAFF
CDR3 DNA: TGTGCCAGCTCCCACGGTCAACAGGGCTACACTGAAGCTTTCTTT
D gene: .
clone size: .
V gene: TRBV18
J gene: TRBJ1-1

CDR3 protein: CASSVMAAFKNTEAFF
CDR3 DNA: TGTGCCAGCAGCGTTATGGCAGCCTTTAAGAACACTGAAGCTTTCTTT
D gene: .
clone size: .
V gene: TRBV9
J gene: TRBJ1-1

CDR3 protein: CATSDSGPTKTYGYTF
CDR3 DNA: TGTGCCACCAGTGATTCGGGACCGACAAAAACCTATGGCTACACCTTC
D gene: .
clone size: .
V gene: TRBV24-1
J gene: TRBJ1-2

CDR3 protein: CAGRSANTEAFF
CDR3 DNA: TGTGCCGGCAGATCAGCAAACACTGAAGCTTTCTTT
D gene: .
clone size: .
V gene: TRBV28
J gene: TRBJ1-1

CDR3 protein: CASTLGQGASGNTIYF
CDR3 DNA: TGTGCCAGTACCCTGGGACAGGGGGCCTCTGGAAACACCATATATTTT
D gene: TRBD1
clone size: .
V gene: TRBV19
J gene: TRBJ1-3

CDR3 protein: CATSRSSGGGTDTQYF
CDR3 DNA: TGTGCCACCAGCAGGTCTAGCGGGGGGGGCACAGATACGCAGTATTTT
D gene: TRBD2
clone size: .
V gene: TRBV15
J gene: TRBJ2-3

CDR3 protein: CASSLAREYYEQYF
CDR3 DNA: TGTGCCAGCAGCTTAGCGCGAGAATACTACGAGCAGTACTTC
D gene: .
clone size: .
V gene: TRBV7-8
J gene: TRBJ2-7

CDR3 protein: CASSRPMHNSPLHF
CDR3 DNA: TGTGCCAGCAGCCGCCCTATGCATAATTCACCCCTCCACTTT
D gene: .
clone size: .
V gene: TRBV5-6
J gene: TRBJ1-6

CDR3 protein: CASSQVGLARETQYF
CDR3 DNA: TGCGCCAGCAGCCAGGTGGGACTAGCGCGGGAGACCCAGTACTTC
D gene: TRBD2
clone size: .
V gene: TRBV4-1
J gene: TRBJ2-5

CDR3 protein: CASSKSAPTGTGFYEQYF
CDR3 DNA: TGTGCCAGCAGCAAATCAGCACCGACCGGGACAGGTTTTTACGAGCAGTACTTC
D gene: .
clone size: .
V gene: TRBV21-1
J gene: TRBJ2-7

CDR3 protein: CASSLGSGHTYEQYF
CDR3 DNA: TGCGCCAGCAGCTTGGGAAGCGGGCATACCTACGAGCAGTACTTC
D gene: .
clone size: .
V gene: TRBV5-1
J gene: TRBJ2-7

CDR3 protein: CSVVQGNTIYF
CDR3 DNA: TGCAGCGTTGTACAGGGGAACACCATATATTTT
D gene: TRBD1
clone size: .
V gene: TRBV29-1
J gene: TRBJ1-3

CDR3 protein: CASSYSWDRGVYEQYF
CDR3 DNA: TGTGCCAGCAGTTACTCGTGGGACAGGGGGGTCTACGAGCAGTACTTC
D gene: TRBD1
clone size: .
V gene: TRBV6-5
J gene: TRBJ2-7

CDR3 protein: CASSEGSGGGYTF
CDR3 DNA: TGCGCCAGCAGTGAAGGGTCAGGAGGCGGCTACACCTTC
D gene: .
clone size: .
V gene: TRBV10-1
J gene: TRBJ1-2

CDR3 protein: CASSLYRAIEKLFF
CDR3 DNA: TGTGCCAGCAGTTTATACAGGGCCATTGAAAAACTGTTTTTT
D gene: .
clone size: .
V gene: TRBV28
J gene: TRBJ1-4

CDR3 protein: CASSLGSTDTQYF
CDR3 DNA: TGTGCCAGCAGCCTCGGTAGCACAGATACGCAGTATTTT
D gene: .
clone size: .
V gene: TRBV5-4
J gene: TRBJ2-3

CDR3 protein: CATGRRQGSGETQYF
CDR3 DNA: TGTGCCACCGGAAGGAGACAGGGGTCAGGGGAGACCCAGTACTTC
D gene: TRBD1
clone size: once
V gene: TRBV19
J gene: TRBJ2-5

CDR3 protein: CASSQDRDFLSGELFF
CDR3 DNA: TGTGCCAGCAGCCAAGATAGGGACTTCCTGTCGGGGGAGCTGTTTTTT
D gene: .
clone size: .
V gene: TRBV3-1/TRBV3-2
J gene: TRBJ2-2